This record looks at one T cell receptor beta chain sequence and its context. This clone was seen only once. No cognate antigen has been identified for it. No quality values exist for individual bases; no much larger clone is one base distant. The sample comes from a study of blood T cell repertoires in COVID-19 (dated by TCRdb to about 2020). Regarding the complete study: The collaborator samples originated in the United States, Italy and Spain and spanned the acute and convalescent phases of COVID-19. Samples were obtained from the ongoing ImmuneRACE study (first 160 participants) and from some 1,200 subjects provided by 6 global collaborators. A de-identified subject ID, COVID-19 status, age in years and sex were almost always included in the sample metadata. The prospective study material was composed of cDNA or gDNA derived from T cells, B-cell-depleted T cells, or PBMCs. The repertoires were released in a freely available public database meant as a resource for research on the immune response to SARS-CoV-2. Where available, HLA class I and class II types were taken from metadata supplied by the sample provider and were not determined by assay-based typing. Subjects who had been exposed to COVID-19, were actively infected with it, or had recovered from it provided the deeply sampled blood TCRbeta repertoires that made up the dataset.

Findings and caveats that apply to the study as a whole: How much clinical and demographic metadata was included differed by source and by participant, and the metadata was provided uncurated.

TCRbeta CDR3 regions were amplified from genomic DNA by means of the immunoSEQ Assay, a bias-controlled multiplex PCR. The authors' pipeline ran thus. Nucleated cell counts per sample were estimated from amplification of reference gene primers within the assay. To quantify the absolute abundance of each unique TCRbeta CDR3 rearrangement, sequence reads were collapsed and filtered. Productive Simpson clonality was computed per sample as the square root of Simpson's diversity index over productive rearrangements. In TCRdb, the immuneACCESS table is reduced to in-frame sequences with V and J assigned. These tables do not hold every clone; where another copy was compared, an unresolved V gene accounts for under half, and the others remain unexplained. For V, J and clone size, that table is used; D and trimming come from the DNA. Here the sample has about 72,000 clones; around 85% occur a single time. 35% to 40% of the sample is in the top ten clones.

The germline V gene provides CDR1 MDHEN and CDR2 SYDVKM. A distance of 15 bases separates the germline ends of V and J, which lose 5 bases and 7 bases respectively. The cysteine opens and the phenylalanine closes a CDR3 of 14 amino acids. Only the CDR3 DNA is retained, 42 bases long and in frame from the first base. The collaborating institutions used their own protocols to collect whole blood in K2EDTA tubes. For TCRbeta analysis, collaborators shipped samples as frozen whole blood, isolated PBMCs, or DNA extracted from either of those sample types. Sequences were obtained from peripheral blood. This TCR was recovered from a woman aged 80 or over with active or convalescent COVID-19. This chain joins TRBV28 to TRBJ1-5; TRBD1 might be the D gene, on 6 matching bases. CDR3 region: CASSSGGLAQPQHF. The nucleotides read TGTGCCAGCAGTAGCGGGGGGCTGGCACAGCCCCAGCATTTT.